The clone carrying this T cell receptor beta chain was detected only a few times. The antigen is unknown. A J-beta primer mix and a sample-barcoded 5' primer were used in a second PCR of roughly 6 to 11 cycles. Each cDNA molecule, via a template-switch adaptor with 12 random nucleotides, was tagged. TCRdb itself ran the 5' RACE reads through MiXCR, one entry per CDR3 protein. The data contain about 570,000 distinct CDR3 sequences, 25% to 30% of them seen just once; the ten biggest clones take up about 18%. Each donor was a healthy Caucasian individual from Russia, aged roughly 6 to 95. Isolation of PBMCs gave at least 7 million cells per sample. The record originates from a study of blood T cells in healthy people across ages. Study conclusions and caveats: When set beside aged donors, long-lived donors presented more naive CD4+ cells and higher diversity.

Germline CDR1 is ENHRY and CDR2 is SYGVKD. The CDR3 spans 14 residues. Trimming took 11 bases from V and 4 from J, leaving 19 bases between them. Sequencing input: blood. V and J are TRBV10-3 and TRBJ2-3, with D possibly TRBD2 on 7 matching bases. This TCR came from a woman between 65 and 79 years old in good health. The chain's CDR3 is CALRWGGHADTQYF. The DNA for the CDR3 is TGTGCCCTCCGTTGGGGGGGCCACGCAGATACGCAGTATTTT.